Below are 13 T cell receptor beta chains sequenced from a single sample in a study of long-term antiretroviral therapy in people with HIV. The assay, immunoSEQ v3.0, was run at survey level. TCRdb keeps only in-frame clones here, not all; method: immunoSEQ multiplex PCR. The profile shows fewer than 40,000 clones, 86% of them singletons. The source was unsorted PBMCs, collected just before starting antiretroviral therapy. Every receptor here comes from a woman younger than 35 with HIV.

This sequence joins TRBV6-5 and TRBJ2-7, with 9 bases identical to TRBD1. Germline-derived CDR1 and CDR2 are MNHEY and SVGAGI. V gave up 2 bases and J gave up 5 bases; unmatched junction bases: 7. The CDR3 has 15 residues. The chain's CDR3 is CASSYGDRASHEQYF. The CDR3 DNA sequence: TGTGCCAGCAGTTACGGGGACAGGGCTTCGCACGAGCAGTACTTC.

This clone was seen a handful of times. The CDR3 DNA follows: TGCGCCAGCAGCCAAGGTCCGGCAGGGGAAGGTCAGCCCCAGCATTTT. Translation gives CASSQGPAGEGQPQHF. V is TRBV4-3 and J is TRBJ1-5; possible D gene TRBD1, 6 bases. Germline CDR1 is LGHNA and CDR2 is YSLEER. V was trimmed by 1 base and J by 6 bases, leaving 16 bases between them. The CDR3 runs 16 residues.

DNA of the CDR3: TGTGCCAGCAGTTTATCTGTCCAGAATAATGAAAAACTGTTTTTT. It yields the protein CASSLSVQNNEKLFF. The chain has TRBV27 and TRBJ1-4, with D unresolved. Germline CDR1 and CDR2: MNHEY and SMNVEV (reference sequence). This CDR3 contains 15 residues. The V end lost 0 bases, the J end lost 4 bases, and 9 bases lay between the germline ends. Variable domain in full (rest from reference TRBV27 and TRBJ1-4): EAQVTQNPRYLITVTGKKLTVTCSQNMNHEYMSWYRQDPGLGLRQIYYSMNVEVTDKGDVPEGYKVSRKEKRNFPLILESPSPNQTSLYFCASSLSVQNNEKLFFGSGTQLSVL.

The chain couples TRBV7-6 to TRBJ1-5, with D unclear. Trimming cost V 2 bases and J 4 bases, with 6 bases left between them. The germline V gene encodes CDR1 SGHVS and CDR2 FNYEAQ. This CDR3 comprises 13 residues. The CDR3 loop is CASSLSLNQPQHF. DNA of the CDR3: TGTGCCAGCAGCTTAAGTCTTAATCAGCCCCAGCATTTT.

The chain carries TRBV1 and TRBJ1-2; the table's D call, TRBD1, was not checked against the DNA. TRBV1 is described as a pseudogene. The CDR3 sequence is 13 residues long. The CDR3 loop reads CTSNLDRGIDYTF. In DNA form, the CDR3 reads TGCACCAGCAACTTAGACAGGGGCATTGACTACACCTTC.

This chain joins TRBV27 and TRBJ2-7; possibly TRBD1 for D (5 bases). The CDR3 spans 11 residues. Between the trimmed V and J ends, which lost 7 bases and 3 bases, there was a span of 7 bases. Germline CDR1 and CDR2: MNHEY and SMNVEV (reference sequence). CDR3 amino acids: CASTQGYEQYF. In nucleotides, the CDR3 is TGTGCCAGCACGCAGGGCTACGAGCAGTACTTC.

The CDR3 bases are TGTGCCAGCAGCGTAGATAATGGGTGGAGTTCTACTGAAGCTTTCTTT. Encoded protein: CASSVDNGWSSTEAFF. The chain has TRBV9 and TRBJ1-1; D is undetermined. Germline CDR1 SGDLS, CDR2 YYNGEE. The CDR3 runs 16 residues. V was pared by 0 bases and J by 5 bases, with 17 bases between. Filled out from reference TRBV9 and TRBJ1-1, the complete variable domain reads DSGVTQTPKHLITATGQRVTLRCSPRSGDLSVYWYQQSLDQGLQFLIQYYNGEERAKGNILERFSAQQFPDLHSELNLSSLELGDSALYFCASSVDNGWSSTEAFFGQGTRLTVV.

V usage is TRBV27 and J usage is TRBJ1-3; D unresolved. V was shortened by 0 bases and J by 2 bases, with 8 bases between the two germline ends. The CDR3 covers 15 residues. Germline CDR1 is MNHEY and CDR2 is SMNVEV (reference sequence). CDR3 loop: CASSLSPAPGNTIYF. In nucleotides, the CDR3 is TGTGCCAGCAGTTTATCGCCGGCCCCTGGAAACACCATATATTTT.

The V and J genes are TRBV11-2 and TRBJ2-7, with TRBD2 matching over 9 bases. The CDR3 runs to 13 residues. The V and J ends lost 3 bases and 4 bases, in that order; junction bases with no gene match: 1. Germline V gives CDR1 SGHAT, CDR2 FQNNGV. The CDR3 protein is CASSFGLAYEQYF. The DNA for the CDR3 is TGTGCCAGCAGCTTCGGACTAGCGTACGAGCAGTACTTC.

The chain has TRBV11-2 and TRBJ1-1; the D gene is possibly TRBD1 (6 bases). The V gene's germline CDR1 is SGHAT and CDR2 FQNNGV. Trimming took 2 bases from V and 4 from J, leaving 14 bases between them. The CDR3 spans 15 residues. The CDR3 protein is CASSLQGGVVTEAFF. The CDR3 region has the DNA TGTGCCAGCAGCTTACAAGGGGGGGTTGTCACTGAAGCTTTCTTT.

In DNA, the CDR3 is TGTGCCAGCAGTCAATGGACAGGGGGCATGTACGAGCAGTACTTC. It specifies CASSQWTGGMYEQYF. The chain combines TRBV27 with TRBJ2-7; 11 bases line up with TRBD1. Germline loops: CDR1 MNHEY, CDR2 SMNVEV (reference sequence). The length of the CDR3 is 15 residues. J gave up 4 bases and V 5 bases, and 7 bases lay outside the gene matches.

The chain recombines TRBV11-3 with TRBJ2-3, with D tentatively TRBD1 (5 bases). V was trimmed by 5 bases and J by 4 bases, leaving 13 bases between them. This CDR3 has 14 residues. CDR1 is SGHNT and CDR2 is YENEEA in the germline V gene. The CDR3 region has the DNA TGTGCCAGCAGCGCCAGACAGTTTCCAGATACGCAGTATTTT. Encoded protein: CASSARQFPDTQYF.

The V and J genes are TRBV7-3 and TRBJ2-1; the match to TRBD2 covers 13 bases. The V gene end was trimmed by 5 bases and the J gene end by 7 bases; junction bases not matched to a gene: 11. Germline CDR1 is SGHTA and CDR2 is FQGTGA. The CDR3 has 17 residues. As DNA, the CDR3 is TGTGCCAGCAGCCTACAGATGGGACTAGCGGGGCTTAATGAGCAGTTCTTC. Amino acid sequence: CASSLQMGLAGLNEQFF.